These 31 T cell receptor beta chains were all obtained from the same sample, sequenced in a study of CD8+CD57+ T cells in acquired aplastic anemia. CDR3 and TCR beta VDJ profiling relied on genomic DNA as the template. TCRdb re-analysed the reads in MiXCR, keeping a single row per CDR3 protein. The data contain roughly 190,000 distinct CDR3 sequences, approximately 52% of them singletons. The sample taken for sequencing was sorted CD4+, CD8+, or CD8+CD57+ T cells (not recorded which) from PBMCs. These receptors originate from a human donor in good health, serving as a control.

The chain links TRBV2 to TRBJ2-2; 11 nucleotides agree with TRBD1. Germline CDR1 and CDR2: SNHLY and FYNNEI. The CDR3 covers 15 residues. J was trimmed by 5 bases and V by 6 bases; bases with no gene match: 5. The CDR3, as DNA: TGTGCCAGCAGGCGGACAGGGGGCAATACCGGGGAGCTGTTTTTT. This gives the protein CASRRTGGNTGELFF. Full variable domain (missing parts from reference TRBV2 and TRBJ2-2): EPEVTQTPSHQVTQMGQEVILRCVPISNHLYFYWYRQILGQKVEFLVSFYNNEISEKSEIFDDQFSVERPDGSNFTLKIRSTKLEDSAMYFCASRRTGGNTGELFFGEGSRLTVL.

The chain carries TRBV19 and TRBJ1-5; D call uncertain. Trimming removed 4 bases from V and 6 bases from J, with 10 bases in between. Looked up from germline, CDR1 is LNHDA and CDR2 is SQIVND (reference sequence). The CDR3 extends over 13 amino acids. Here the CDR3 reads CASSKTASQPQHF. CDR3 sequence (DNA): TGTGCCAGTAGTAAAACAGCAAGTCAGCCCCAGCATTTT.

This clonotype was seen many times. The chain joins TRBV5-1 to TRBJ2-2, with 8 bases aligning to TRBD1. Germline lookup yields CDR1 SGHRS and CDR2 YFSETQ. This CDR3 contains 15 residues. J gave up 1 base and V 5 bases, and 4 bases lay outside the gene matches. CDR3 sequence reads: CASRFGTGNTGELFF. CDR3 coding DNA: TGCGCCAGCAGATTCGGGACAGGGAACACCGGGGAGCTGTTTTTT.

The table lists this clonotype with a few counts. This chain links TRBV10-3 with TRBJ2-3; D is perhaps TRBD1 (6 bases). Germline-derived CDR1 and CDR2 are ENHRY and SYGVKD. Between the trimmed V and J ends, which lost 6 bases and 6 bases, there was a span of 7 bases. This CDR3 spans 11 amino acids. CDR3 sequence reads: CAIRGADTQYF. The DNA for the CDR3 is TGTGCCATCAGGGGGGCGGATACGCAGTATTTT.

The chain couples TRBV7-2 to TRBJ2-5, with 8 bases matching TRBD2. Germline V lookup: CDR1 SGHTA, CDR2 FQGNSA. After removal of 2 bases from V and 5 bases from J, the junction contained 13 bases not matched to a gene. The CDR3 covers 17 residues. For the CDR3, the DNA is TGTGCCAGCAGCTTAATGGGGACGGGGGGGAGGGTGGAGACCCAGTACTTC. It codes for CASSLMGTGGRVETQYF.

This clonotype was observed a few times. This chain uses TRBV7-2 with TRBJ1-3; no clear D gene. Germline values: CDR1 SGHTA, CDR2 FQGNSA. CDR3 length: 12 residues. V lost 5 bases, J lost 8 bases, and 10 bases lay in between. The CDR3 bases are TGTGCCAGCAGCAGGGTGTCGGACACCATATATTTT. Translated, it gives CASSRVSDTIYF.

This sequence joins TRBV20-1 and TRBJ2-5; the D is unclear. CDR3 size: 12 residues. Trimming removed 5 bases from V and 4 bases from J, with 11 bases in between. Germline V gene lookup returns CDR1 DFQATT and CDR2 SNEGSKA (reference sequence). DNA for the CDR3: TGCAGTGCTTCGAAAAATGGAGAGACCCAGTACTTC. As protein: CSASKNGETQYF.

This clonotype was picked up one time. The CDR3 reads CATSDLDRDYGYTF. The CDR3 nucleotides read TGTGCCACCAGTGACCTTGACAGGGACTATGGCTACACCTTC. This chain joins TRBV24-1 and TRBJ1-2, with 7 bases identical to TRBD1. The CDR3 has 14 amino acids. Germline values: CDR1 KGHDR, CDR2 SFDVKD. With 4 bases clipped from V and 3 bases from J, the junction kept 4 bases outside the gene matches.

This clonotype came up many times. DNA of the CDR3: TGTGCCAGCTCATTAAACCCCACTCTTGGGGACACTGAAGCTTTCTTT. Protein sequence: CASSLNPTLGDTEAFF. The rearrangement links TRBV7-6 to TRBJ1-1; D gene unclear. V dropped 8 bases and J dropped 3 bases, with 22 bases sitting between them. Germline V CDR1 and CDR2: SGHVS, FNYEAQ. This CDR3 has 16 amino acids.

The chain combines TRBV12-5 with TRBJ2-3; unclear D gene. The V gene's germline CDR1 is LGHNT and CDR2 FRNRAP. This CDR3 region has 15 residues. CDR3 in amino acids: CASSLKEASTDTQYF. CDR3 bases: TGTGCCAGCAGTTTAAAAGAGGCTAGCACAGATACGCAGTATTTT.

The sample holds many counts of this clonotype. The chain employs TRBV5-1 and TRBJ2-7, with D possibly TRBD2 on 6 matching bases. The germline gives CDR1 SGHRS, CDR2 YFSETQ. CDR3 size: 14 residues. The V gene lost 4 bases and the J gene lost 1 base, with 12 bases spanning the gap. The CDR3 DNA reads TGCGCCAGCAGCGTGGGACTCCCTTCCTACGAGCAGTACTTC. It specifies CASSVGLPSYEQYF.

The chain carries TRBV14 and TRBJ2-7; D remains ambiguous. CDR3 length: 14 residues. Trimming shortened V by 1 base and J by 0 bases, and 7 bases separated the two germline ends. Germline V gene lookup returns CDR1 SGHDN and CDR2 FVKESK. CDR3 protein: CASSQARDSYEQYF. Written as DNA, the CDR3 is TGTGCCAGCAGCCAAGCAAGGGACTCCTACGAGCAGTACTTC. Combining the CDR3 with reference TRBV14 and TRBJ2-7 gives the whole variable domain EAGVTQFPSHSVIEKGQTVTLRCDPISGHDNLYWYRRVMGKEIKFLLHFVKESKQDESGMPNNRFLAERTGGTYSTLKVQPAELEDSGVYFCASSQARDSYEQYFGPGTRLTVT.

The chain combines TRBV15 with TRBJ1-1; D unclear. V gave up 7 bases and J gave up 0 bases, with 9 bases separating them. CDR1 LNHNV and CDR2 YYDKDF come from the germline V gene (reference sequence). The CDR3 is 13 amino acids. The CDR3, as DNA: TGTGCCACCAAGTGGATTATGAACACTGAAGCTTTCTTT. Protein product: CATKWIMNTEAFF. Combining the CDR3 with reference TRBV15 and TRBJ1-1 gives the whole variable domain DAMVIQNPRYQVTQFGKPVTLSCSQTLNHNVMYWYQQKSSQAPKLLFHYYDKDFNNEADTPDNFQSRRPNTSFCFLDIRSPGLGDTAMYLCATKWIMNTEAFFGQGTRLTVV.

The table lists this clonotype with many counts. The chain uses TRBV28 and TRBJ2-7; 11 nucleotides match TRBD1. Germline lookup yields CDR1 MDHEN and CDR2 SYDVKM. The CDR3 spans 16 residues. V lost 6 bases to trimming and J lost 3 bases; unmatched junction nucleotides: 10. The CDR3 DNA follows: TGTGCCAGCAGATCCGGGACAGGGGGTGGACTCTACGAGCAGTACTTC. Its protein is CASRSGTGGGLYEQYF.

In its sample, this clonotype was seen many times. The final CDR3 position lacks the conserved phenylalanine or tryptophan, pointing to a likely read error. V gene TRBV20-1 combines with J gene TRBJ1-1; the D is unclear. CDR3 size: 15 residues. Germline CDR1 is DFQATT and CDR2 is SNEGSKA (reference sequence). V lost 3 bases and J 3 bases, leaving 17 bases between the germline ends. CDR3 sequence: CSASQPGGRDTEAFS. As DNA, the CDR3 is TGCAGTGCTAGTCAACCAGGAGGGAGGGACACTGAAGCTTTCTCT.

This clonotype was found many times. The chain employs TRBV19 and TRBJ1-2, with TRBD1 matching over 7 bases. There are 16 residues in the CDR3. The germline V gene has CDR1 LNHDA and CDR2 SQIVND (reference sequence). J lost 4 bases, V lost 2 bases, and 10 bases had no gene match. The CDR3 region is CASSINSLQGPYGYTF. The CDR3 region has the DNA TGTGCCAGTAGTATAAACTCTTTACAGGGGCCCTATGGCTACACCTTC.

This clonotype was seen repeatedly, ten times or more. The rearrangement joins TRBV2 to TRBJ1-4, with TRBD1 matching over 7 bases. V trimming: 8 bases; J trimming: 0 bases; junction bases outside the gene matches: 12. CDR3 length: 17 amino acids. Germline V gives CDR1 SNHLY, CDR2 FYNNEI. CDR3 region: CASGGRTGGATNEKLFF. In DNA, the CDR3 is TGTGCCAGCGGGGGACGGACAGGCGGAGCAACTAATGAAAAACTGTTTTTT.

The gene calls are TRBV10-2 and TRBJ2-7, with TRBD1 matching 7 bases. Looked up from germline, CDR1 is WSHSY and CDR2 is SAAADI. Trimming cost V 6 bases and J 5 bases; bases outside gene matches: 7. The CDR3 is 13 residues long. CDR3 protein: CASRLDRHDEQYF. In nucleotides, the CDR3 is TGCGCCAGCAGACTGGACAGGCACGACGAGCAGTACTTC.

The CDR3 reads CASSPTWTEPYEQYF. The CDR3 DNA follows: TGTGCCAGCTCACCAACCTGGACGGAACCCTACGAGCAGTACTTC. The chain joins TRBV18 to TRBJ2-7, with no clear D. In germline, CDR1 is KGHSH, CDR2 LQKENI. V was clipped by 2 bases and J by 2 bases, with 13 bases between them. This CDR3 spans 15 amino acids.

The rearrangement joins TRBV2 to TRBJ2-7; TRBD2 agrees at 8 bases. The trim removed 6 bases at V and 0 bases at J, leaving 4 bases unmatched. The length of the CDR3 is 14 residues. Per the germline V gene, CDR1 is SNHLY and CDR2 is FYNNEI. Here the CDR3 reads CASSRSGDSYEQYF. The CDR3, as DNA: TGTGCCAGCAGCCGTAGCGGGGACTCCTACGAGCAGTACTTC.

This chain joins TRBV7-2 and TRBJ1-1; D is perhaps TRBD1 (5 bases). This CDR3 has 16 amino acids. Per the germline V gene, CDR1 is SGHTA and CDR2 is FQGNSA. Between the trimmed V and J ends, which lost 5 bases and 1 base, there was a span of 17 bases. CDR3 sequence (DNA): TGTGCCAGCAGCGCCAACCAGGGACGGTCGAACACTGAAGCTTTCTTT. Protein: CASSANQGRSNTEAFF.

This chain uses TRBV24-1 with TRBJ2-3, with D perhaps TRBD1 (6 bases). Trimming took 8 bases from V and 4 from J, leaving 12 bases between them. The CDR3 totals 13 residues. Germline V gives CDR1 KGHDR, CDR2 SFDVKD. The CDR3 loop reads CATNQQGSDTQYF. The CDR3 DNA reads TGTGCCACCAACCAACAGGGCTCAGATACGCAGTATTTT.

This clonotype was detected ten times or more. V and J are TRBV6-2 or TRBV6-3 and TRBJ1-3; D uncertain. Germline loops: CDR1 MNHEY, CDR2 SVGEGT. The V end was cut by 4 bases, the J end by 2 bases, with 3 bases between. The length of the CDR3 is 12 residues. CDR3 protein: CASSSPGNTIYF. CDR3 bases: TGTGCCAGCAGTTCCCCTGGAAACACCATATATTTT.

Concerning this clonotype: The junction does not match germline at one end; this may be a read error. This chain joins TRBV20-1 and TRBJ1-5, with TRBD1 matching 7 bases. Looked up from germline, CDR1 is DFQATT and CDR2 is SNEGSKA (reference sequence). CDR3 length equals 14 residues. The CDR3 is CSVETGSMNQPRHF. The CDR3 coding sequence is TGCAGTGTCGAGACAGGGTCTATGAATCAGCCCCGGCACTTT.

This clonotype was observed a handful of times. The chain uses TRBV10-2 and TRBJ1-2; 7 positions match TRBD1. The V segment lost 3 bases and the J segment 8 bases; nucleotides outside the gene matches: 6. This CDR3 is 13 amino acids long. Germline V gene data show CDR1 as WSHSY and CDR2 as SAAADI. DNA of the CDR3: TGCGCCAGCAGTGATAGACAGGGCGACGGCTACACCTTC. Residues: CASSDRQGDGYTF.

Many counts were recorded for this clonotype. V is TRBV27 and J is TRBJ2-7; no reliable D call. There are 14 residues in the CDR3. CDR1 is MNHEY and CDR2 is SMNVEV in the germline V gene (reference sequence). V shed 3 bases and J shed 4 bases, with 13 bases lying between them. DNA of the CDR3: TGTGCCAGCAGTTTCGACATTGCGCGGTACGAGCAGTACTTC. Translating it yields CASSFDIARYEQYF.

The J gene is TRBJ2-5, the V gene TRBV9, with D perhaps assigned TRBD1 or TRBD2 (5 bases each). The length of the CDR3 is 17 residues. Germline lookup yields CDR1 SGDLS and CDR2 YYNGEE. V lost 0 bases and J 5 bases, leaving 20 bases between the germline ends. The CDR3 reads CASSVAGGLGSWETQYF. The CDR3 nucleotides read TGTGCCAGCAGCGTAGCTGGGGGTTTGGGTAGCTGGGAGACCCAGTACTTC.

This clonotype was recorded at least ten times. The chain combines TRBV12-3 or TRBV12-4 with TRBJ1-4; 7 nucleotides align to TRBD1. The CDR3 has 12 amino acids. After removal of 7 bases from V and 7 bases from J, the junction contained 3 bases not matched to a gene. CDR3 sequence (DNA): TGTGCCAGCACCAACAGGGGTGAAAAACTGTTTTTT. This translates into CASTNRGEKLFF.

About this clonotype itself: This CDR3 is missing its conserved last phenylalanine or tryptophan, likely due to a read error. The chain combines TRBV29-1 with TRBJ1-1; a possible D gene is TRBD1 (6 bases). The length of the CDR3 is 12 residues. Germline-derived CDR1 and CDR2 are SQVTM and ANQGSEA. Trimming took 5 bases from V and 4 from J, leaving 11 bases between them. The CDR3 nucleotides read TGCAGCGTTTCTTCAGGGGCCACTGAAGCTTTCCTC. It specifies CSVSSGATEAFL.

Many counts were recorded for this clonotype. V is TRBV7-9 and J is TRBJ1-1, with D possibly TRBD1 on 5 matching bases. The V gene lost 5 bases and the J gene lost 1 base, with 11 bases spanning the gap. Looked up from germline, CDR1 is SEHNR and CDR2 is FQNEAQ (reference sequence). There are 14 residues in the CDR3. CDR3 sequence: CASSPDDRNTEAFF. CDR3 DNA: TGTGCCAGCAGCCCCGACGACAGGAACACTGAAGCTTTCTTT. Complete variable domain (other parts from reference TRBV7-9 and TRBJ1-1): DTGVSQNPRHKITKRGQNVTFRCDPISEHNRLYWYRQTLGQGPEFLTYFQNEAQLEKSRLLSDRFSAERPKGSFSTLEIQRTEQGDSAMYLCASSPDDRNTEAFFGQGTRLTVV.

The rearrangement joins TRBV6-1 to TRBJ2-7; D is perhaps TRBD1 (8 bases). The V and J ends lost 2 bases and 7 bases respectively, with 15 bases between them. This CDR3 has 14 amino acids. Germline CDR1 reads MNHNS; CDR2 reads SASEGT. Here the CDR3 DNA reads TGTGCCAGCAGTGAAAACAGGGGGGGCAATGAGCAGTACTTC. Translation: CASSENRGGNEQYF.